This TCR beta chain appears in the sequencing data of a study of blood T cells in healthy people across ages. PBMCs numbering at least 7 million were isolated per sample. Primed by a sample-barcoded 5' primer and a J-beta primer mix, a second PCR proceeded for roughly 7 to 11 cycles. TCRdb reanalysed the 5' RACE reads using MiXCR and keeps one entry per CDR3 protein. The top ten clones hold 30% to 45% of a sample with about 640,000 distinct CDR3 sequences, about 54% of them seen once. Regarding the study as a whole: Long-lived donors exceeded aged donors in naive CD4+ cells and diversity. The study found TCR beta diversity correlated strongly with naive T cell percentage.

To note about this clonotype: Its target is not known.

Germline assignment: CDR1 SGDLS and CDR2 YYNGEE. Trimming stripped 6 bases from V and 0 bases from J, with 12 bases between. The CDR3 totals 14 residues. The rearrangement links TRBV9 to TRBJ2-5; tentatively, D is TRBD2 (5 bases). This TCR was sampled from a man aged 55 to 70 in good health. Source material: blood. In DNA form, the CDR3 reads TGTGCCAGCAATACTCGGGGAAACCAAGAGACCCAGTACTTC. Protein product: CASNTRGNQETQYF.